This T cell receptor (beta chain) was captured by sequencing in a study of post-analysis software for immune sequencing data. Background on the study: Multiple sclerosis in the patients followed relapsing-remitting, secondary progressive and progressive-relapsing courses. Findings of the study overall: Samples from one preparation batch, clustered by F measure, grouped strongly together. People with multiple sclerosis had a significantly lower normalized Chao1 diversity than controls did.

This clonotype was recorded a few times. No antigen is known for it. cDNA libraries for TCR beta contained unique molecular identifiers. Yield was some 500,000 cDNA molecules from approximately 0.95 to 9.8 million T cells. TCRdb recomputed calls from the PCR reads with MiXCR, one row per CDR3 protein. The sample lists about 260,000 distinct CDR3 sequences, 36% seen once, with approximately 4.6% in the top ten. The source of this sequence is a girl under 18 with multiple sclerosis. What was sequenced was blood.

CDR3: CASTRSRRDEQFF. CDR3 coding DNA: TGTGCCAGCACCCGTAGCCGGAGAGATGAGCAGTTCTTC. The V and J genes are TRBV7-2 and TRBJ2-1; D is undetermined. The V and J ends lost 7 bases and 8 bases respectively, with 15 bases between them. The CDR3 is made up of 13 amino acids. Germline loops: CDR1 SGHTA, CDR2 FQGNSA.